What follows are 7 T cell receptor beta chains derived from one specimen sequenced in a study of blood T cell repertoires in COVID-19 (TCRdb year 2020). Libraries came from the immunoSEQ multiplex PCR assay. This immuneACCESS table, as held by TCRdb, lists in-frame sequences with V and J called but not all clones. Of the missing ones, under half trace to an unresolved V gene in checked studies; the others have no known cause. Counted in this sample were under 200,000 clones; over 70% of them appeared once. The ten biggest clones cover 2.5% to 3.5% of the sample. Material: peripheral blood. These receptors all stem from a woman aged 60-70 years with acute or convalescent COVID-19.

V and J are TRBV7-2 and TRBJ2-7, with 8 bases aligning to TRBD1. V dropped 5 bases and J dropped 3; count of bases not matched to a gene: 9. Germline V gene data show CDR1 as SGHTA and CDR2 as FQGNSA. The CDR3 has 15 amino acids. The CDR3 region has the DNA TGTGCCAGCAGCACTAGCACCGACAGGGGCTACGAGCAGTACTTC. Encoded protein: CASSTSTDRGYEQYF.

The CDR3 loop reads CASSYSDRSNQPQHF. As DNA, the CDR3 is TGTGCCAGCAGTTACTCCGACAGGTCCAATCAGCCCCAGCATTTT. The chain carries TRBV6-6 and TRBJ1-5; D is perhaps TRBD1 (6 bases). Germline CDR1 reads MNHNY; CDR2 reads SVGAGI (reference sequence). Trimming took 0 bases from V and 3 from J, leaving 9 bases between them. CDR3 length: 15 amino acids.

V usage is TRBV27 and J usage is TRBJ1-5; no reliable D call. Trimming shortened V by 5 bases and J by 0 bases, and 17 bases separated the two germline ends. This CDR3 is 17 amino acids long. CDR1 is MNHEY and CDR2 is SMNVEV in the germline V gene (reference sequence). The CDR3 DNA reads as TGTGCCAGCAGTCGAACCCTTACATATGATAGCAATCAGCCCCAGCATTTT. Amino acids: CASSRTLTYDSNQPQHF.

V is TRBV9 and J is TRBJ2-7; TRBD2 aligns across 13 bases. The CDR3 has 16 amino acids. V lost 5 bases and J lost 4; bases outside the gene matches: 9. Germline CDR1 is SGDLS and CDR2 is YYNGEE. Written as DNA, the CDR3 is TGTGCCAGCAGTGCCGGACTAGCGGGGGCCCCTTACGAGCAGTACTTC. Its protein is CASSAGLAGAPYEQYF.

This sequence joins TRBV10-1 and TRBJ1-1, with unresolved D. There are 13 residues in the CDR3. Trimming cost V 2 bases and J 1 base, with 5 bases left between them. Germline loops: CDR1 WNHNN, CDR2 SYGVQD (reference sequence). The CDR3 loop is CASSERGNTEAFF. The DNA of the CDR3 is TGCGCCAGCAGTGAGCGGGGGAACACTGAAGCTTTCTTT.

This clone was seen repeatedly, ten times or more. The chain is built from TRBV7-2 and TRBJ2-7; possible D gene TRBD2, 6 bases. The germline V gene has CDR1 SGHTA and CDR2 FQGNSA. The V and J ends lost 4 bases and 4 bases respectively, with 11 bases between them. The CDR3 runs 13 residues. The CDR3 is CASSSNLAYEQYF. In nucleotides, the CDR3 is TGTGCCAGCAGCTCGAATCTAGCGTACGAGCAGTACTTC.

The genes are TRBV30 and TRBJ1-6; D is undetermined. The CDR3 is 12 amino acids. Germline V gives CDR1 GTSNPN, CDR2 SVGIG (reference sequence). The germline V and J ends were trimmed by 0 bases and 11 bases, with 8 bases remaining between them. CDR3: CAWSVPGPPLHF. CDR3 nucleotides: TGTGCCTGGAGTGTACCGGGTCCACCCCTCCACTTT.